The present T cell receptor (beta chain) was sequenced within a study of blood T cell repertoires in COVID-19. The CDR3 sequence is 14 residues long. Germline V gives CDR1 MNHEY, CDR2 SMNVEV (reference sequence). Trimming shortened V by 2 bases and J by 6 bases, and 10 bases separated the two germline ends. TCRdb's table, derived via immunoSEQ multiplex PCR, lists solely in-frame clones and lacks some. This sample yields about 140,000 clones, of which 85% to 90% are seen a single time; under 6.5% belongs to the top ten. The clonotype was recovered from a human donor in a cohort sampled during active COVID-19. This chain links TRBV27 with TRBJ2-2; tentative D call: TRBD2 (6 bases). The sample comprised peripheral blood. CDR3 sequence (DNA): TGTGCCAGCAGTTTAATGGGGGGAGCCGGGGAGCTGTTTTTT. Its translation is CASSLMGGAGELFF.